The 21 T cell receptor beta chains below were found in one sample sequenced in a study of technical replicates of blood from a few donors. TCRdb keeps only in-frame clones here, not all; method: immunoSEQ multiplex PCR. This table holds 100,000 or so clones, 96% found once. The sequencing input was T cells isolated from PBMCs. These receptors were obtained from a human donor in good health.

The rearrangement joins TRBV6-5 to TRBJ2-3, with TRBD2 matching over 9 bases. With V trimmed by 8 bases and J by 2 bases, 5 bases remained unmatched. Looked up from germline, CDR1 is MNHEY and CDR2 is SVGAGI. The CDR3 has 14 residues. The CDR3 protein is CASGVAGVTDTQYF. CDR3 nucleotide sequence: TGTGCCAGCGGCGTAGCGGGGGTCACAGATACGCAGTATTTT.

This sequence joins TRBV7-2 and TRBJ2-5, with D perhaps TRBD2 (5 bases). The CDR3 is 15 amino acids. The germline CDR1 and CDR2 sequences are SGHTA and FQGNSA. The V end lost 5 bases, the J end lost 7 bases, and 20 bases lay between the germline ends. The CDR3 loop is CASSPRGTKGLTQYF. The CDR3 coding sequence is TGTGCCAGCAGCCCTCGGGGAACGAAAGGTTTGACCCAGTACTTC.

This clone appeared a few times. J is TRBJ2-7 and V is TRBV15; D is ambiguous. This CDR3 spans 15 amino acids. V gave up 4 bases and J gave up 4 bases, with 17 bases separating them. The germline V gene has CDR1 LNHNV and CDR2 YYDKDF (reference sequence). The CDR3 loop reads CATSTGSDGSYEQYF. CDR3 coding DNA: TGTGCCACCAGCACGGGTAGTGACGGATCATACGAGCAGTACTTC.

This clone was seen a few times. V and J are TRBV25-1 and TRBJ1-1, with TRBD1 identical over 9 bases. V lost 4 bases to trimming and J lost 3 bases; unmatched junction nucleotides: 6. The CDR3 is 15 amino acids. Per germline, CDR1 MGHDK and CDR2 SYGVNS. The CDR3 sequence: CASSGGTGWYTEAFF. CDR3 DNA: TGTGCCAGCAGTGGAGGGACAGGGTGGTACACTGAAGCTTTCTTT.

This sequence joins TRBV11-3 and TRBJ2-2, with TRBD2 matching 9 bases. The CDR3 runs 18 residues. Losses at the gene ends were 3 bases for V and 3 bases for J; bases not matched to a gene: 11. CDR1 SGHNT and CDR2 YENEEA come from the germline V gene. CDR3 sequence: CASSFHFMTSGYTGELFF. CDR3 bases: TGTGCCAGCAGCTTCCATTTCATGACTAGCGGATACACCGGGGAGCTGTTTTTT.

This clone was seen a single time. The CDR3 sequence is CASSVDRDTEAFF. DNA for the CDR3: TGTGCCAGCAGCGTAGACAGGGACACTGAAGCTTTCTTT. V usage is TRBV9 and J usage is TRBJ1-1; the D gene is possibly TRBD1 (6 bases). There are 13 residues in the CDR3. CDR1 is SGDLS, CDR2 YYNGEE, per germline. The germline V and J ends were trimmed by 0 bases and 3 bases, with 6 bases remaining between them.

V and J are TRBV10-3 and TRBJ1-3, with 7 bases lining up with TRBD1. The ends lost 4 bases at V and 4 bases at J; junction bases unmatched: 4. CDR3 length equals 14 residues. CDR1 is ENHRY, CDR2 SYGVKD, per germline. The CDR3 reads CAISGQGTGNTIYF. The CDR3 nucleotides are TGTGCCATCAGTGGACAGGGAACCGGAAACACCATATATTTT.

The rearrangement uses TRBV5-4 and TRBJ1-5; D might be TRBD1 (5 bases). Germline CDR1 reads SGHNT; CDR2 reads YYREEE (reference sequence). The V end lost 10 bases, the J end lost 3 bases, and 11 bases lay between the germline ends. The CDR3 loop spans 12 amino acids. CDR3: CAVGTPNQPQHF. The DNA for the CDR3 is TGTGCCGTGGGGACTCCCAATCAGCCCCAGCATTTT.

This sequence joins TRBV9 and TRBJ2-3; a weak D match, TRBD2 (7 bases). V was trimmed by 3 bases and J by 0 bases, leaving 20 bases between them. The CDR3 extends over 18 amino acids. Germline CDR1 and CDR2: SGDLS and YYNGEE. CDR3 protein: CASSEFGSGGASTDTQYF. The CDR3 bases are TGTGCCAGCAGCGAGTTTGGCAGTGGGGGGGCCAGCACAGATACGCAGTATTTT.

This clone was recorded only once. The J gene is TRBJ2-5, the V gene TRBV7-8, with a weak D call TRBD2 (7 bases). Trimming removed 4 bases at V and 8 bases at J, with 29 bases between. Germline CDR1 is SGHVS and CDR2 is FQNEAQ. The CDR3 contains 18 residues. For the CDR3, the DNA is TGTGCCAGCAGCTCCAAAAAAGGGGGGGATAGAACTTCTACTACCCAGTACTTC. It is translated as CASSSKKGGDRTSTTQYF. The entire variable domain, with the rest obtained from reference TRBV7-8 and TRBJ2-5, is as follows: GAGVSQSPRYKVAKRGQDVALRCDPISGHVSLFWYQQALGQGPEFLTYFQNEAQLDKSGLPSDRFFAERPEGSVSTLKIQRTQQEDSAVYLCASSSKKGGDRTSTTQYFGPGTRLLVL.

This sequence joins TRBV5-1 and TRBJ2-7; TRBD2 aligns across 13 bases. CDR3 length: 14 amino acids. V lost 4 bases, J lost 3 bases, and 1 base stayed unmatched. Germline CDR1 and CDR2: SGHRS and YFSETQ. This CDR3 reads CASSRTSGSYEQYF. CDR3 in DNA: TGCGCCAGCAGCCGGACTAGCGGGAGCTACGAGCAGTACTTC.

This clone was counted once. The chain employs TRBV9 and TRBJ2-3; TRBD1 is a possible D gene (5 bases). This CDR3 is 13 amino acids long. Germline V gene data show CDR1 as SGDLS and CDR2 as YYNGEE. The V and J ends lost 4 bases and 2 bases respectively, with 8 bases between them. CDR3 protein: CASSPDNTDTQYF. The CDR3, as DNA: TGTGCCAGCAGCCCGGACAACACAGATACGCAGTATTTT.

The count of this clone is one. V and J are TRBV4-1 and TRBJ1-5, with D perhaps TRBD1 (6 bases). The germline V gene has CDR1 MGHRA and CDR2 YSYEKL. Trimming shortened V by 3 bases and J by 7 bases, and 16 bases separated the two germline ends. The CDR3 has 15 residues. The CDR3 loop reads CASSHNDRLNQPQHF. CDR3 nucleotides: TGCGCCAGCAGCCACAATGACAGGTTGAACCAGCCCCAGCATTTT.

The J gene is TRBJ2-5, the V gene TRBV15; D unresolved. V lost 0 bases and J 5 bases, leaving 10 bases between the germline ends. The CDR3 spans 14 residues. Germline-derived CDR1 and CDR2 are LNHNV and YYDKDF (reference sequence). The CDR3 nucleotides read TGTGCCACCAGCAGAGATTCAGGCGTGGAGACCCAGTACTTC. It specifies CATSRDSGVETQYF.

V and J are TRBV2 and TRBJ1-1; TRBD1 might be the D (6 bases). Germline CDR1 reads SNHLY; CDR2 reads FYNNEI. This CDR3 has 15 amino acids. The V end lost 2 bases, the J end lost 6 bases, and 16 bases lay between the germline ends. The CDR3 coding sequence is TGTGCCAGCAGTGAATCGCAGGGGATATATCCTGAAGCTTTCTTT. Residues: CASSESQGIYPEAFF.

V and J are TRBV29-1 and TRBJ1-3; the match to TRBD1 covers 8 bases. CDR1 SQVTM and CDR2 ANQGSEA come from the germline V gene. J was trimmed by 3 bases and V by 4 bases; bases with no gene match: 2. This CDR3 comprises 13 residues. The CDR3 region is CSVAGQGGNTIYF. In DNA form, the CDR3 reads TGCAGCGTTGCAGGACAGGGTGGAAACACCATATATTTT.

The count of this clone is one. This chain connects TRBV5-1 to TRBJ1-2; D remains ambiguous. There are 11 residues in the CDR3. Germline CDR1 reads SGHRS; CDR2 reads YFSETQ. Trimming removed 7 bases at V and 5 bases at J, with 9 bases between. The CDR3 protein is CASSEDYGYTF. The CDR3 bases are TGCGCCAGCTCGGAGGATTATGGCTACACCTTC.

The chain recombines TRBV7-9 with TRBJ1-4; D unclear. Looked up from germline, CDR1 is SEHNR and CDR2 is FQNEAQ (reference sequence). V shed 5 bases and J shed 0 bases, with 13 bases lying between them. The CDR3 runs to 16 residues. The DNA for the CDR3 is TGTGCCAGCAGCCCGGCAGGCCTTGCAACTAATGAAAAACTGTTTTTT. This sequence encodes CASSPAGLATNEKLFF.

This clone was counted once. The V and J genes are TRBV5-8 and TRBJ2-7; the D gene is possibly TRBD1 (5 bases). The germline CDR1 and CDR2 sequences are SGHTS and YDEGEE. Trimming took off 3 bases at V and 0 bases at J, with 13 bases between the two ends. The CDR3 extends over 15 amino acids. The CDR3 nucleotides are TGTGCCAGCAGCTCCACGCAGGGCTACTCCTACGAGCAGTACTTC. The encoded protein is CASSSTQGYSYEQYF. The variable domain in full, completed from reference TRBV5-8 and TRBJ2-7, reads EAGVTQSPTHLIKTRGQQATLRCSPISGHTSVYWYQQALGLGLQFLLWYDEGEERNRGNFPPRFSGRQFPNYSSELNVNALELEDSALYLCASSSTQGYSYEQYFGPGTRLTVT.

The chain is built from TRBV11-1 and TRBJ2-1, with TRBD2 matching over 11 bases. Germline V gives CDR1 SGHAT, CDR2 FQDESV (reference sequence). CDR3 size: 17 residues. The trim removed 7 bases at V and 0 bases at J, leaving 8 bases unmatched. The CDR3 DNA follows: TGTGCCAGCACCGGGACTAGCGGATTCCACTCCTACAATGAGCAGTTCTTC. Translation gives CASTGTSGFHSYNEQFF.

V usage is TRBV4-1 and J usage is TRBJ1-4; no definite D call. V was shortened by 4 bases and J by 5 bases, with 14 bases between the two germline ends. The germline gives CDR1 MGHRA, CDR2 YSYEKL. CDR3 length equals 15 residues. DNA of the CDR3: TGCGCCAGCAGCCGCGTCCACCTAGGAAATGAAAAACTGTTTTTT. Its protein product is CASSRVHLGNEKLFF.